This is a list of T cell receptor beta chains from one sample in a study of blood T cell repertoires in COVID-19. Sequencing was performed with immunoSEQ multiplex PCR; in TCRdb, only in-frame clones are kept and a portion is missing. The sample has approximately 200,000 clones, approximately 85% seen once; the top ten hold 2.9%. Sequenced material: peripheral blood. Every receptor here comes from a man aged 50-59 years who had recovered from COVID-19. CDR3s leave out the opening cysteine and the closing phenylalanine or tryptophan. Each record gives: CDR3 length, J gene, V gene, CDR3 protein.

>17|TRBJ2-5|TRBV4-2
ASSLSGTSGSSGQETQY
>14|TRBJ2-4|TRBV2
ASSEDRGLAKNIQY
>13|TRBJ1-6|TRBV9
ASSSTEQGSSPLH
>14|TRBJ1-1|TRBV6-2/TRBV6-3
ASSTQGKTMNTEAF
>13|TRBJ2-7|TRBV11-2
ASSFFSGTGNEQY
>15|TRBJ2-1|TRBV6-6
ASSHRLYGGRAGEQF
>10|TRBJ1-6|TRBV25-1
ASRSSRSPLH
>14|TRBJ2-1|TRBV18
ASSPQGGTGYNEQF
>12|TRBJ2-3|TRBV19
ASSIGTRMTTQY
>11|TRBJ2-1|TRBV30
VGGGGRASEQF
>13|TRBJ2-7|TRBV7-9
ASRDGLADIYEQY
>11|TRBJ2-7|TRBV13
ASSSDRSYEQY
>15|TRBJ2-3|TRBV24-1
ATSEDRAVAGTDTQY
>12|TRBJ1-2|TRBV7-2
ASSAGLTPYGYT
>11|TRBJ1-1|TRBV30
AWSQQGDTEAF
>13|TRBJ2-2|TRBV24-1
ATSDPRGNTGELF
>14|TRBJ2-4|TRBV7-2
ASSSYPGQGVNIQY
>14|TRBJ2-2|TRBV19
ASSTGLAGVKKELF
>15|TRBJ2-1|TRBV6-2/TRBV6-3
ASSYYMAADSYNEQF
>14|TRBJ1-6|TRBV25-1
ASSEYTGESNSPLH
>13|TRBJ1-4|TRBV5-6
ASSSRTGGFEKLF
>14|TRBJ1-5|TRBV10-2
ASSESRTGENQPQH